The entry below gives a single T cell receptor (beta chain) sequence along with its context. This entry is derived from a study of blood T cell repertoires in COVID-19. Germline CDR1 and CDR2: SGHTA and FQGTGA. CDR3 length: 13 amino acids. V was trimmed by 9 bases and J by 5 bases, leaving 16 bases between them. In the original workflow: Cell counts per sample came from amplifying reference gene primers. Clones were sequenced by immunoSEQ multiplex PCR, and TCRdb holds only the in-frame ones, with some missing. The DNA was the basis for D and trimming; V, J and clone size are from that table. The sample records about 200,000 clones, about 93% being singletons.

The sequence derives from a man between 45 and 60 years old with acute or convalescent COVID-19. Sequenced input: peripheral blood. V is TRBV7-3 and J is TRBJ2-5; no definite D call. This CDR3 is CARDLCSYETQYF. As DNA, the CDR3 is TGTGCCAGAGACTTGTGCAGCTATGAGACCCAGTACTTC.